The following is a T cell receptor beta chain sequence with its context. This CDR3 is 14 amino acids long. Germline V CDR1 and CDR2: MGHDK, SYGVNS. The V and J ends lost 4 bases and 1 base respectively, with 11 bases between them. The sample originates from a study of cytomegalovirus exposure and HLA in healthy donors. Some clones are missing from TCRdb's copy, which holds only in-frame ones; the method was immunoSEQ multiplex PCR. The sample holds about 160,000 clones, 85% seen once. The chain joins TRBV25-1 to TRBJ2-7; the D gene is possibly TRBD2 (5 bases). The receptor's source is a man aged 25-45 years in good health and CMV-seropositive. Sequencing was performed on PBMCs. The CDR3 reads CASSVSGLSYEQYF. The CDR3 DNA reads as TGTGCCAGCAGTGTGAGCGGTCTGTCCTACGAGCAGTACTTC.